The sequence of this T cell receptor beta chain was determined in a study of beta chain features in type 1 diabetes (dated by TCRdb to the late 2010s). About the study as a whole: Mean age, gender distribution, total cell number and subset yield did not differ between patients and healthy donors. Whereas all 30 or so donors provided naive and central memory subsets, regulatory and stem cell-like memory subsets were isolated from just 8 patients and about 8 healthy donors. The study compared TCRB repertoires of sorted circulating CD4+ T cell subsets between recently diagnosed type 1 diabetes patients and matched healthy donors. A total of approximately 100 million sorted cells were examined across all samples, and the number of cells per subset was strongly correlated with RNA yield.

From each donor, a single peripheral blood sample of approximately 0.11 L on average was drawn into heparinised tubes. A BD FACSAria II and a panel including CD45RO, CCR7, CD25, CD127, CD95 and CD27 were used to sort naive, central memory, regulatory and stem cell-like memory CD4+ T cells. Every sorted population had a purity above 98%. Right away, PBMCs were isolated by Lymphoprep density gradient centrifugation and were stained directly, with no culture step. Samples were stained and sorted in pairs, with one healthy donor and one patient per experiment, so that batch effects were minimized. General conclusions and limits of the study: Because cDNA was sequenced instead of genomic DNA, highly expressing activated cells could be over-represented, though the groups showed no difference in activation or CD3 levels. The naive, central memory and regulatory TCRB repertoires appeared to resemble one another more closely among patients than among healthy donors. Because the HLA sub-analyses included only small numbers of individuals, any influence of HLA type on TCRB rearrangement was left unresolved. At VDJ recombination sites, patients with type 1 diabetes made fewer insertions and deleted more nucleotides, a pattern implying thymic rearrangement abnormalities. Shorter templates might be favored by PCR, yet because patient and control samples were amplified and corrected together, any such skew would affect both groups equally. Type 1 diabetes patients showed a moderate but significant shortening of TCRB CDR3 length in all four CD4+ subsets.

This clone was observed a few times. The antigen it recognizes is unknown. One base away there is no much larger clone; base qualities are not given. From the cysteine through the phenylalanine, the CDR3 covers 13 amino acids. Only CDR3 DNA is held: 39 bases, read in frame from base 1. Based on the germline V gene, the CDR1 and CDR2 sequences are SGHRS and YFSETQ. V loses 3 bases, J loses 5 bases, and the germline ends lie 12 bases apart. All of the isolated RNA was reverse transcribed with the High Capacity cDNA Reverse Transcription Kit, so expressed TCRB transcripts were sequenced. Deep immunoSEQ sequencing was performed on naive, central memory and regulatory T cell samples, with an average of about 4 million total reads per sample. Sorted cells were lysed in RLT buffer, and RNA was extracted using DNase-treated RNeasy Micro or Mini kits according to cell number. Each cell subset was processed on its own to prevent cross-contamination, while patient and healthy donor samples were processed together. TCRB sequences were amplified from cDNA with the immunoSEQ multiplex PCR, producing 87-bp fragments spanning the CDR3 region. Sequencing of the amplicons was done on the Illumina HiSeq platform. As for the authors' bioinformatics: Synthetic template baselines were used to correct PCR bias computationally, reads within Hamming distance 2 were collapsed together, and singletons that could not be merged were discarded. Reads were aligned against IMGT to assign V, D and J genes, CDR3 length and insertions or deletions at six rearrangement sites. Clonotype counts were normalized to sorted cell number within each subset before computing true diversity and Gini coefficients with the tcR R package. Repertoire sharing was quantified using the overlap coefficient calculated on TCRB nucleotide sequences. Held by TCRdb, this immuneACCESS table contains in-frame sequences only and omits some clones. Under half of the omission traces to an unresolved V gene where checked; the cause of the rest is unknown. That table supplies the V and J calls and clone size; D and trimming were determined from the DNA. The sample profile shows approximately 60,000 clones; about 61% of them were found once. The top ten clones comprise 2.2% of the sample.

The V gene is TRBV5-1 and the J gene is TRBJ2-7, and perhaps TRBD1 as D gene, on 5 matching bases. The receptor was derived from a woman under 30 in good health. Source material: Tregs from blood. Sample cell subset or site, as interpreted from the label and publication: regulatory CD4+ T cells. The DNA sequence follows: TGCGCCAGCAGCTCCCTCCAGGGTAACGAGCAGTACTTC. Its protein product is CASSSLQGNEQYF.